This T cell receptor (beta chain) was identified during a study of T cells in tuberculosis. Study-wide findings and caveats: A GMM-specific repertoire classifier reached roughly 90% accuracy, AUROC more than 0.8. Active tuberculosis cases were adults; controls were adolescents.

Germline V gives CDR1 ENHRY, CDR2 SYGVKD. This CDR3 has 13 residues. The ends lost 8 bases at V and 5 bases at J; junction bases unmatched: 7. The method was immunoSEQ multiplex PCR; TCRdb's version includes in-frame clones alone and lacks a portion of them. The table lists 30,000 to 40,000 clones, about 97% of them singletons, with around 6% in the top ten. In the case of this clone: Its antigen is undetermined.

V and J are TRBV10-3 and TRBJ2-7, with 9 bases identical to TRBD1. The specimen sequenced was PBMCs. The TCR comes from a donor aged 10 to 29 with latent tuberculosis or without tuberculosis infection. CDR3 coding DNA: TGTGCCATCTCCACGGGGACAGGGAACGAGCAGTACTTC. As protein: CAISTGTGNEQYF.